A selection of T cell receptor beta chains follows, all from one sample in a study of T cell responses to AZD1222 COVID-19 vaccine. TCRdb's table, derived via immunoSEQ multiplex PCR, lists solely in-frame clones and lacks some. The sample gives about 30,000 clones, 93% of which show up once; 8% to 9% is in the top ten. The sequencing here drew on peripheral blood, taken on day 0 of AZD1222 vaccination. Receptors were obtained from an adult in good health. The CDR3 runs from the conserved cysteine through the conserved F or W. A D gene is named only where the DNA matches it firmly. Not every row has a clone size; where given, it reads once, few, many or a size class.

size	D	V	J	DNA	CDR3
.	.	TRBV9	TRBJ1-2	TGTGCCAGCAGCGTAGACGGGCCGGCGGGCTACACCTTC	CASSVDGPAGYTF
.	TRBD1	TRBV7-2	TRBJ1-6	TGTGCCAGCACCGGTGGGACAGATAATTCACCCCTCCACTTT	CASTGGTDNSPLHF
.	TRBD1	TRBV5-6	TRBJ1-5	TGTGCCAGCAGCTCGACAGGGGGCTATCAGCCCCAGCATTTT	CASSSTGGYQPQHF
once	.	TRBV20-1	TRBJ2-3	TGCAGTGCTTCAGGACTTTATACGCAGTATTTT	CSASGLYTQYF
.	.	TRBV29-1	TRBJ2-3	TGCAGCGTTGACAGGAGAGCCACAGATACGCAGTATTTT	CSVDRRATDTQYF
.	TRBD1	TRBV19	TRBJ2-7	TGTGCCAGTAGTAGTCCCGGGACAGGGATCGAGCAGTACTTC	CASSSPGTGIEQYF
.	.	TRBV10-3	TRBJ1-1	TGTGCCATCAGCGGCAACGGGGTCACTGAAGCTTTCTTT	CAISGNGVTEAFF
.	TRBD2	TRBV27	TRBJ2-7	TGTGCCAGCAGTTTGCGTCTAGCGGGACTCTTACGCTGGAGCGAGCAGTACTTC	CASSLRLAGLLRWSEQYF
.	TRBD2	TRBV5-1	TRBJ2-1	TGCGCCAGCAGCTTAGGTAGCGGGATGGGGGGTGAGCAGTTCTTC	CASSLGSGMGGEQFF
few	TRBD2	TRBV3-1/TRBV3-2	TRBJ2-2	TGTGCCAGCAGCCAACCTAGCGGGAGGAGGAGCGGGGAGCTGTTTTTT	CASSQPSGRRSGELFF
once	TRBD1	TRBV15	TRBJ2-5	TGTGCCACCAGCGTACGGACAGGGGATGAGACCCAGTACTTC	CATSVRTGDETQYF
.	TRBD2	TRBV7-8	TRBJ2-7	TGTGCCAGCAGCTTAGGCCGGCTAGCGGGCCCTACCTACGAGCAGTACTTC	CASSLGRLAGPTYEQYF
.	.	TRBV19	TRBJ2-7	TGTGCCAGTAGTATGTCAAGATTCTACGAGCAGTACTTC	CASSMSRFYEQYF
.	TRBD1	TRBV4-1	TRBJ2-1	TGCGCCAGCAGCCAACAAGGGACAGGGTTAGGGGATGAGCAGTTCTTC	CASSQQGTGLGDEQFF
.	TRBD2	TRBV6-5	TRBJ2-5	TGTGCCAGCAGTTACTGGGGGTGGGGACTACAAGAGACCCAGTACTTC	CASSYWGWGLQETQYF
.	TRBD1	TRBV13	TRBJ1-2	TGTGCCAGCAGCTGGACAGGGACGGATGGCTACACCTTC	CASSWTGTDGYTF
.	TRBD2	TRBV3-1/TRBV3-2	TRBJ2-7	TGTGCCAGCAGCCAAGATCTCACTAGCGGGTCCTACGAGCAGTACTTC	CASSQDLTSGSYEQYF
.	.	TRBV28	TRBJ1-1	TGTGCCAGCAGCCCGACCTCGACAGGCTCTGAAGCTTTCTTT	CASSPTSTGSEAFF
.	.	TRBV4-2	TRBJ2-7	TGTGCCAGCAGCCAATATCGGGAAGACTCCTACGAGCAGTACTTC	CASSQYREDSYEQYF
.	TRBD2	TRBV7-2	TRBJ2-5	TGTGCCAGCAGCCGGACTAGTTGGGAGACCCAGTACTTC	CASSRTSWETQYF
.	.	TRBV21-1	TRBJ2-7	TGTGCCAGCAGCAAAGTTACAGCCTACGAGCAGTACTTC	CASSKVTAYEQYF
.	.	TRBV11-2	TRBJ1-1	TGTGCCAGCAGCTTAGATCGGAACGGTGGCGCTTTCTTT	CASSLDRNGGAFF
.	.	TRBV12-3/TRBV12-4	TRBJ2-7	TGTGCCAGCAGTTTAGGGGGGCTTGAGCAGTACTTC	CASSLGGLEQYF
.	.	TRBV7-8	TRBJ1-5	TGTGCCAGCAGCTTAGAAACAGGAGCTCTGTATAGCAATCAGCCCCAGCATTTT	CASSLETGALYSNQPQHF
.	.	TRBV29-1	TRBJ1-4	TGCGGCGGTACGGCTGCAACTAATGAAAAACTGTTTTTT	CGGTAATNEKLFF
once	TRBD1	TRBV7-2	TRBJ1-2	TGTGCCAGCAGCCCGGGACAGGGTTACTATGGCTACACCTTC	CASSPGQGYYGYTF
.	.	TRBV11-2	TRBJ2-7	TGTGCCAGCAGCTTGAGTGGGGTGAGCTCCTACGAGCAGTACTTC	CASSLSGVSSYEQYF
.	.	TRBV5-1	TRBJ1-1	TGCGCCAGCAGCCGTTTCGAGGGCGGGGGCACTGAAGCTTTCTTT	CASSRFEGGGTEAFF
once	.	TRBV4-2	TRBJ1-2	TGTGCCAGCAGGGGTAGGGCGGATGGCTACACCTTC	CASRGRADGYTF
.	.	TRBV5-1	TRBJ1-3	TGCGCCAGCACCCTCCTTGGAGAGAGTGGAAACACCATATATTTT	CASTLLGESGNTIYF
.	.	TRBV28	TRBJ1-6	TGTGCCAGCAGTTCCGCCGGGGCGTCCTATAATTCACCCCTCCACTTT	CASSSAGASYNSPLHF
.	.	TRBV13	TRBJ2-7	TGTGCCAGCAGCGGGGGTAGGTCCTACGAGCAGTACTTC	CASSGGRSYEQYF
.	.	TRBV9	TRBJ2-1	TGTGCCAGCAGCCCCCCCCCGGGGAGGAATGAGCAGTTCTTC	CASSPPPGRNEQFF
once	.	TRBV7-2	TRBJ2-5	TGTGCCAGCAGCCCCCGCCCCCAAGAGACCCAGTACTTC	CASSPRPQETQYF
.	.	TRBV5-1	TRBJ2-7	TGCGCCAGCAGTCTCGGTGGGACAAATCACTACGAGCAGTACTTC	CASSLGGTNHYEQYF
.	.	TRBV6-5	TRBJ1-5	TGTGCCAGCAATGGGGCAGCCCATAGCAATCAGCCCCAGCATTTT	CASNGAAHSNQPQHF
.	TRBD2	TRBV2	TRBJ2-7	TGTGCCAGCAGACAAGGACTAGCGGGGGGGATCTACGAGCAGTACTTC	CASRQGLAGGIYEQYF
.	.	TRBV9	TRBJ1-2	TGTGCCAGCAGCGTAGGGGGGTACTATGGCTACACCTTC	CASSVGGYYGYTF
once	.	TRBV28	TRBJ1-5	TGTGCCAGCAGCCCGTCGAGGGGCAATCAGCCCCAGCATTTT	CASSPSRGNQPQHF
.	TRBD2	TRBV14	TRBJ2-7	TGTGCCAGCAGCCAAGATCGGACGGGGACTAGCCCGTACTTAACCCCTGACGAGCAGTACTTC	CASSQDRTGTSPYLTPDEQYF
.	.	TRBV24-1	TRBJ2-3	TGTGCCACCAGTGAATCTACCACTACAGGGAGTATTACAGATACGCAGTATTTT	CATSESTTTGSITDTQYF
.	.	TRBV19	TRBJ1-5	TGTGCCAGTAGTATAGACAGGGGTAGCAATCAGCCCCAGCATTTT	CASSIDRGSNQPQHF
once	.	TRBV28	TRBJ1-4	TGTGCCAGCGTAGGAGAGAGGGCGGCTAATGAAAAACTGTTTTTT	CASVGERAANEKLFF
.	.	TRBV6-1	TRBJ1-2	TGTGCCAGCAGTGAAGGACGGAGCTATGGCTACACCTTC	CASSEGRSYGYTF
.	.	TRBV7-2	TRBJ1-5	TGTGCCAGCAGACTAGGGGCTAATCAGCCCCAGCATTTT	CASRLGANQPQHF